The 5 T cell receptor beta chains reported below all come from one sample, sequenced in a study of blood T cell repertoires in COVID-19. Measured with immunoSEQ multiplex PCR; TCRdb has only the in-frame clones, and not every one. The sample lists 100,000 to 150,000 clones, around three quarters occurring once. Sequenced material: peripheral blood. The receptor set was obtained from a man in his forties or fifties with active or convalescent COVID-19.

This chain connects TRBV6-1 to TRBJ1-5; D ambiguous. Germline CDR1 and CDR2: MNHNS and SASEGT. This CDR3 spans 13 amino acids. With 2 bases removed from V and 1 base from J, the gap between germline ends came to 3 bases. CDR3: CASSEQSNQPQHF. In DNA form, the CDR3 reads TGTGCCAGCAGTGAACAGAGCAATCAGCCCCAGCATTTT.

CDR3 in DNA: TGTGCCAGCAGTGAACCCCCCCTGGGGCGCTACACCTTC. It is translated as CASSEPPLGRYTF. This chain joins TRBV25-1 and TRBJ1-2; tentative D call: TRBD1 (5 bases). This CDR3 has 13 residues. Trimming removed 2 bases from V and 9 bases from J, with 13 bases in between. Germline V gene data show CDR1 as MGHDK and CDR2 as SYGVNS.

The chain links TRBV7-3 to TRBJ2-1; tentatively, D is TRBD2 (6 bases). From germline, CDR1 is SGHTA and CDR2 FQGTGA. This CDR3 spans 15 amino acids. Trimming pared 5 bases from V and 0 bases from J, leaving 11 bases between. This CDR3 reads CASSAQGGSYNEQFF. DNA for the CDR3: TGTGCCAGCAGCGCCCAGGGAGGCTCCTACAATGAGCAGTTCTTC.

This chain connects TRBV2 to TRBJ1-1, with 8 bases fitting TRBD1. CDR3 length: 15 amino acids. The ends lost 6 bases at V and 5 bases at J; junction bases unmatched: 11. CDR1 and CDR2 from the germline V gene are SNHLY and FYNNEI. In DNA, the CDR3 is TGTGCCAGCAGGAACCTTGACAGGGGCGGAACTGAAGCTTTCTTT. It codes for CASRNLDRGGTEAFF.

This clone is a singleton in its sample. The chain joins TRBV30 to TRBJ2-5, with a possible D match to TRBD2 (6 bases). Germline CDR1 reads GTSNPN; CDR2 reads SVGIG (reference sequence). The CDR3 is 14 amino acids. Trimming stripped 0 bases from V and 2 bases from J, with 10 bases between. The CDR3 protein is CAWSVWGRQETQYF. CDR3 bases: TGTGCCTGGAGTGTGTGGGGGAGGCAAGAGACCCAGTACTTC. The whole variable domain, filled in from reference TRBV30 and TRBJ2-5, reads SQTIHQWPATLVQPVGSPLSLECTVEGTSNPNLYWYRQAAGRGLQLLFYSVGIGQISSEVPQNLSASRPQDRQFILSSKKLLLSDSGFYLCAWSVWGRQETQYFGPGTRLLVL.